The clone carrying this T cell receptor (beta chain) was counted many times. The antigen remains unidentified. The CDR3 has 13 amino acids. V was shortened by 5 bases and J by 7 bases, with 9 bases between the two germline ends. The data belong to a study of T cells in Graves' hyperthyroidism and ophthalmopathy. RNA transcripts served as the template for amplifying TCR beta CDR3 regions. The study used the HTBI primer set for a first-round RT-PCR of the TCR CDR3. TCRdb used MiXCR to reprocess the multiplex PCR reads, holding one entry per CDR3 protein. In the table there are a few hundred thousand distinct CDR3 sequences, roughly a sixth of which are singletons. Study findings and constraints: Most expanded thyroid clonotypes above 0.001 also appeared in blood.

The study left out patients who had uncontrolled infection, other autoimmune disease, pregnancy or lactation. The TCR comes from a woman between 40 and 55 years old with Graves' ophthalmopathy. V gene TRBV12-3 or TRBV12-4 combines with J gene TRBJ1-6; D gene ambiguous. What was sequenced was blood. The CDR3 nucleotides read TGTGCCAGCAGTCCTCAGGTCAATTCACCCCTCCACTTT. It translates to CASSPQVNSPLHF.